This record looks at one T cell receptor beta chain sequence and its context. The antigen is not known. A much larger clone is a single base away; this may be a read error. This record comes from a study of T cells in Graves' hyperthyroidism and ophthalmopathy. The study's findings and limits: For ophthalmopathy, model prediction preceded onset by a median about 6.4 months.

A Clinical Activity Score of at least 3, a NOSPECS grade of at least 4 and a duration under 3 months were recorded in the ophthalmopathy patients. The TCR beta CDR3 regions underwent amplification using RNA transcripts as the source. The TCR CDR3 first-round RT-PCR relied on the HTBI primer set. MiXCR, applied by TCRdb to the multiplex PCR reads, yields one record per CDR3 protein. Of about 300,000 distinct CDR3 sequences listed, around 19% are singletons. The CDR3 has 13 residues. With 1 base removed from V and 6 bases from J, the gap between germline ends came to 7 bases. The sequence came from a man aged 50-59 years with Graves' ophthalmopathy. Sequencing used blood. The chain uses TRBV12-3 or TRBV12-4 and TRBJ1-5; D is possibly TRBD1 (5 bases). Here the CDR3 reads CASSLGGFQPQHF. CDR3 nucleotide sequence: TGTGCCAGCAGTTTAGGGGGGTTTCAGCCCCAGCATTTT.